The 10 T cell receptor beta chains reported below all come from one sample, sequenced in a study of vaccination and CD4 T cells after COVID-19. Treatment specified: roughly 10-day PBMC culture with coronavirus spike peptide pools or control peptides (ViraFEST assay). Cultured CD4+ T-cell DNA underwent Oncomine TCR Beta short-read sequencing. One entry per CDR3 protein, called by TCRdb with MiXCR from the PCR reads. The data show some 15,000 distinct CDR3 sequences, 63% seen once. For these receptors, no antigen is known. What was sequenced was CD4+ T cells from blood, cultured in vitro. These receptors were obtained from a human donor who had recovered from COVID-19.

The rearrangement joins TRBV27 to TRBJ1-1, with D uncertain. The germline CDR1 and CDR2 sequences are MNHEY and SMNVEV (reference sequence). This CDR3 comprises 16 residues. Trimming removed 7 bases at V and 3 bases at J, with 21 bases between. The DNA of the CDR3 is TGTGCCAGCATTGATAAGCCAGGAACATTTCACACTGAAGCTTTCTTT. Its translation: CASIDKPGTFHTEAFF.

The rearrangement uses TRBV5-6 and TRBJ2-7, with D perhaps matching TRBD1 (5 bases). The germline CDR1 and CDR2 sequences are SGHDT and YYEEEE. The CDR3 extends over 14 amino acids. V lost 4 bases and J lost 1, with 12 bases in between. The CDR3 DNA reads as TGTGCCAGCAGCCGGGTAGGGGTATCCTACGAGCAGTACTTC. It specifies CASSRVGVSYEQYF.

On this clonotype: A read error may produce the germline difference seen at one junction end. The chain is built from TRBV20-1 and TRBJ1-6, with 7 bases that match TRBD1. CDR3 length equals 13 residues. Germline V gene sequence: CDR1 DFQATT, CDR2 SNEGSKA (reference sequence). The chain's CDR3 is CSPRGGADSPLHF. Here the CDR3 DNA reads TGCAGTCCTAGAGGGGGCGCCGATTCACCCCTCCACTTT.

The CDR3 sequence is CASSEFQGFTEAFF. The CDR3 nucleotides are TGTGCCAGCAGTGAATTCCAGGGTTTTACTGAAGCTTTCTTT. This sequence joins TRBV6-1 and TRBJ1-1; perhaps TRBD1 as D (5 bases). V lost 2 bases, J lost 5 bases, and 12 bases lay in between. The CDR3 is 14 residues long. The V gene's germline CDR1 is MNHNS and CDR2 SASEGT.

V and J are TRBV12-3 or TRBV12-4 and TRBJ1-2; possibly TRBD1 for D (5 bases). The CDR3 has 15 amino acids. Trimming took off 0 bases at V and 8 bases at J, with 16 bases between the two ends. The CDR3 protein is CASSLAPGWGGGYTF. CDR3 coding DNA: TGTGCCAGCAGTTTAGCTCCAGGGTGGGGTGGAGGCTACACCTTC.

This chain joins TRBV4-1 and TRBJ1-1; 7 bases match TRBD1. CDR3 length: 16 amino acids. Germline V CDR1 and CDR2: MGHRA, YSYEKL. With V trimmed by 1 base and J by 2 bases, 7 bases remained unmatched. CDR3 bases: TGCGCCAGCAGCCAAGTCCTGACAGGGACAAACACTGAAGCTTTCTTT. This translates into CASSQVLTGTNTEAFF.

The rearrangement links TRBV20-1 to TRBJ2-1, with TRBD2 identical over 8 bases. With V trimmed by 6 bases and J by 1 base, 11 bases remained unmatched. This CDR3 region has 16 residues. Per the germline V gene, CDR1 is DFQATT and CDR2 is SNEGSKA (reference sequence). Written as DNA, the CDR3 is TGCAGTGCCCGGGGCGCGGGGGGCTCTTCCTACAATGAGCAGTTCTTC. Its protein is CSARGAGGSSYNEQFF.

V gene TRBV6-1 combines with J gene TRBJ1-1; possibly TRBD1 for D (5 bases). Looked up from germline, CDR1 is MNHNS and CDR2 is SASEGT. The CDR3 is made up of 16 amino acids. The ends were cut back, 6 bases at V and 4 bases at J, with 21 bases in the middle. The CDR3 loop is CASRWDRASGFTEAFF. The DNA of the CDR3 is TGTGCCAGCAGATGGGACCGGGCCTCTGGTTTCACTGAAGCTTTCTTT.

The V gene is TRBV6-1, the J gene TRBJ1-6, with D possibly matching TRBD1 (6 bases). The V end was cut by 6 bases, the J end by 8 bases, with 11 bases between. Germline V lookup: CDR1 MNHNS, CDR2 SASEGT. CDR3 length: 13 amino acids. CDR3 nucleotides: TGTGCCAGCAGAGGGACATTGGATTCACCCCTCCACTTT. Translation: CASRGTLDSPLHF.

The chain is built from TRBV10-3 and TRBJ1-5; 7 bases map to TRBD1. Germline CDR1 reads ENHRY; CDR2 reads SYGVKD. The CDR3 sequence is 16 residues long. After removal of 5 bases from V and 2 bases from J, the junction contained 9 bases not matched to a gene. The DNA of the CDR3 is TGTGCCATCAGTAACGACAGGGATAGTGGCAATCAGCCCCAGCATTTT. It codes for CAISNDRDSGNQPQHF.